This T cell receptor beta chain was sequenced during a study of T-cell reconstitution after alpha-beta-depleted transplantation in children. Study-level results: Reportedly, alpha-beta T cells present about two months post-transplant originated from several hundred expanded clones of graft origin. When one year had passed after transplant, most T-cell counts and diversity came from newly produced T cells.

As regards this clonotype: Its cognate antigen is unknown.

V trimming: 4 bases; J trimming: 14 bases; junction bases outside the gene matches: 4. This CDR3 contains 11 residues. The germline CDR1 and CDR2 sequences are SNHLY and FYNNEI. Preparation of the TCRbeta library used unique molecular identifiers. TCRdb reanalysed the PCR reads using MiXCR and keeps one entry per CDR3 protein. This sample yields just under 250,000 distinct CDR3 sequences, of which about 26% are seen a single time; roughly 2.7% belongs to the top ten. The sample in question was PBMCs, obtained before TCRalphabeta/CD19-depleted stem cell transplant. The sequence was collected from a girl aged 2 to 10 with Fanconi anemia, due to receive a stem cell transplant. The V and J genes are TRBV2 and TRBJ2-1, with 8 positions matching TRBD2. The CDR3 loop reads CASSGREAEFF. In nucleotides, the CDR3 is TGTGCCAGCAGTGGGCGGGAGGCAGAGTTCTTC.